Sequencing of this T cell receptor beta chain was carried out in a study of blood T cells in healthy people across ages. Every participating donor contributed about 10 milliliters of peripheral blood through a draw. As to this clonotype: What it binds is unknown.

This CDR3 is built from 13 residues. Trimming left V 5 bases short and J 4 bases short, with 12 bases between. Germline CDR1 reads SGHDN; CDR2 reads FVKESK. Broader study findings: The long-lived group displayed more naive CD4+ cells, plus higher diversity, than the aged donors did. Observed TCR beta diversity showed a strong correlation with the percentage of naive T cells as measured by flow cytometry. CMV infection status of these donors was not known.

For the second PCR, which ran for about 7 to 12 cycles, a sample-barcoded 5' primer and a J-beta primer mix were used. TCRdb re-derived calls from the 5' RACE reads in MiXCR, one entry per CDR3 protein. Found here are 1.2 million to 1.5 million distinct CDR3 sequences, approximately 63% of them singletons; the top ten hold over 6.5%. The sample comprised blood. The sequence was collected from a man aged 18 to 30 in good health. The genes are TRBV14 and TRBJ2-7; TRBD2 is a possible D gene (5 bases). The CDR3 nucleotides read TGTGCCAGCAGCGGCGCGACGGGGTACGAGCAGTACTTC. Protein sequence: CASSGATGYEQYF. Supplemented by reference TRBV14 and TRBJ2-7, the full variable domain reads EAGVTQFPSHSVIEKGQTVTLRCDPISGHDNLYWYRRVMGKEIKFLLHFVKESKQDESGMPNNRFLAERTGGTYSTLKVQPAELEDSGVYFCASSGATGYEQYFGPGTRLTVT.